The next 14 T cell receptor beta chains were all read from a single sample in a study of OX40 agonist ivuxolimab in advanced cancers. Only in-frame clones appear in the TCRdb table, and some are missing; sequencing was by immunoSEQ multiplex PCR. This sample carries around 70,000 clones, about 83% of them seen once, and the ten largest clones take approximately 6.9%. The material was CD4+ or CD8+ T cells sorted from blood, obtained in a trial of the OX40 agonist ivuxolimab. The receptors come from an adult with an advanced solid tumor such as melanoma, head and neck, liver or kidney cancer.

This rearrangement joins TRBV5-1 to TRBJ1-2; D possibly corresponds to TRBD1 (5 bases). Germline V CDR1 and CDR2: SGHRS, YFSETQ. The V end lost 4 bases, the J end lost 0 bases, and 13 bases lay between the germline ends. The CDR3 totals 15 residues. CDR3 sequence reads: CASSPSATANYGYTF. Written as DNA, the CDR3 is TGCGCCAGCAGCCCCTCGGCGACAGCTAACTATGGCTACACCTTC.

This chain uses TRBV11-2 with TRBJ2-7; tentatively, D is TRBD1 (5 bases). V lost 5 bases to trimming and J lost 2 bases, with 16 bases between them. Germline lookup yields CDR1 SGHAT and CDR2 FQNNGV. The CDR3 length is 15 residues. CDR3 region: CASSAWGFQPYEQYF. CDR3 sequence (DNA): TGTGCCAGCAGCGCGTGGGGCTTCCAACCCTACGAGCAGTACTTC. The whole variable domain, filled in from reference TRBV11-2 and TRBJ2-7, reads EAGVAQSPRYKIIEKRQSVAFWCNPISGHATLYWYQQILGQGPKLLIQFQNNGVVDDSQLPKDRFSAERLKGVDSTLKIQPAKLEDSAVYLCASSAWGFQPYEQYFGPGTRLTVT.

The chain couples TRBV5-8 to TRBJ2-3; maybe TRBD2 (5 bases). This CDR3 spans 14 amino acids. Trimming removed 7 bases from V and 2 bases from J, with 14 bases in between. The germline V gene has CDR1 SGHTS and CDR2 YDEGEE. The CDR3 region has the DNA TGTGCCAGCTATCGGGGATCATTCACAGATACGCAGTATTTT. It codes for CASYRGSFTDTQYF.

CDR3: CASSVVGGDNEQFF. The CDR3 coding sequence is TGTGCCAGCAGCGTAGTGGGGGGTGACAATGAGCAGTTCTTC. The chain couples TRBV9 to TRBJ2-1, with D perhaps TRBD2 (6 bases). The V end lost 0 bases, the J end lost 5 bases, and 9 bases lay between the germline ends. Looked up from germline, CDR1 is SGDLS and CDR2 is YYNGEE. This CDR3 is 14 amino acids long.

The chain employs TRBV4-2 and TRBJ2-7, with 11 positions matching TRBD1. Looked up from germline, CDR1 is LGHNA and CDR2 is YNFKEQ. The CDR3 extends over 15 amino acids. Germline trimming cut 5 bases from V and 3 bases from J; bases unmatched to any gene: 6. The CDR3 nucleotides are TGTGCCAGCAGCTCCCCCGGGACAGGGGGCTACGAGCAGTACTTC. This codes for CASSSPGTGGYEQYF.

This chain connects TRBV7-2 to TRBJ2-6; possible D gene TRBD1, 6 bases. In germline, CDR1 is SGHTA, CDR2 FQGNSA. The CDR3 has 18 amino acids. The germline V and J ends were trimmed by 2 bases and 0 bases, with 14 bases remaining between them. The CDR3 sequence is CASSLRDKSLSGANVLTF. CDR3 coding DNA: TGTGCCAGCAGCTTAAGGGACAAGTCCCTCTCTGGGGCCAACGTCCTGACTTTC.

The chain couples TRBV7-6 to TRBJ2-3, with 8 positions matching TRBD1. Losses at the gene ends were 5 bases for V and 6 bases for J; bases not matched to a gene: 7. CDR1 SGHVS and CDR2 FNYEAQ come from the germline V gene. This CDR3 is 14 amino acids long. CDR3 bases: TGTGCCAGCAGCCTCACAGGGGGTTGGGATACGCAGTATTTT. It specifies CASSLTGGWDTQYF.

The chain is built from TRBV19 and TRBJ1-1; 10 positions match TRBD1. This CDR3 is built from 17 residues. Germline assignment: CDR1 LNHDA and CDR2 SQIVND (reference sequence). V was pared by 6 bases and J by 3 bases, with 13 bases of the junction left unmatched. The CDR3 nucleotides read TGTGCCAGTAGGGGACAGGGGTCCCATGGAGAAGACACTGAAGCTTTCTTT. This sequence encodes CASRGQGSHGEDTEAFF.

The chain uses TRBV6-6 and TRBJ2-7; no definite D call. The CDR3 is 14 amino acids. V dropped 2 bases and J dropped 3 bases, with 11 bases sitting between them. Looked up from germline, CDR1 is MNHNY and CDR2 is SVGAGI (reference sequence). The CDR3 here is CASSYPERGYEQYF. The CDR3 region has the DNA TGTGCCAGCAGTTACCCCGAACGTGGCTACGAGCAGTACTTC.

The chain links TRBV30 to TRBJ2-4; D not certain. Trimming cost V 8 bases and J 1 base, with 12 bases left between them. The V gene's germline CDR1 is GTSNPN and CDR2 SVGIG (reference sequence). This CDR3 has 13 residues. The CDR3 DNA follows: TGTGCCCTAACCCGGATTGCCAAAAACATTCAGTACTTC. Residues: CALTRIAKNIQYF. The full variable domain, in which reference TRBV30 and TRBJ2-4 provide the parts outside the CDR3, is SQTIHQWPATLVQPVGSPLSLECTVEGTSNPNLYWYRQAAGRGLQLLFYSVGIGQISSEVPQNLSASRPQDRQFILSSKKLLLSDSGFYLCALTRIAKNIQYFGAGTRLSVL.

The CDR3 DNA is TGTGCCAGCAGCCCCTACCGACTAGCGGGGGGCCAAACTCAACCCACAGATACGCAGTATTTT. Amino acids: CASSPYRLAGGQTQPTDTQYF. The V gene is TRBV7-8, the J gene TRBJ2-3; 13 nucleotides match TRBD2. The V gene end was trimmed by 5 bases and the J gene end by 2 bases; junction bases not matched to a gene: 19. Germline loops: CDR1 SGHVS, CDR2 FQNEAQ. The CDR3 extends over 21 amino acids.

This rearrangement joins TRBV9 to TRBJ2-5, with D perhaps matching TRBD1 (5 bases). Germline CDR1 SGDLS, CDR2 YYNGEE. The CDR3 sequence is 13 residues long. V was cut by 4 bases and J by 3 bases, with 10 bases left in between. The DNA for the CDR3 is TGTGCCAGCAGCCCTAGGGGTGAAGAGACCCAGTACTTC. It codes for CASSPRGEETQYF.

The chain employs TRBV7-9 and TRBJ1-2, with no clear D. Between the trimmed V and J ends, which lost 0 bases and 8 bases, there was a span of 7 bases. From germline, CDR1 is SEHNR and CDR2 FQNEAQ (reference sequence). The CDR3 extends over 12 amino acids. CDR3: CASSLALYGYTF. In DNA, the CDR3 is TGTGCCAGCAGCTTAGCCCTGTACGGCTACACCTTC. Variable domain in full (rest from reference TRBV7-9 and TRBJ1-2): DTGVSQNPRHKITKRGQNVTFRCDPISEHNRLYWYRQTLGQGPEFLTYFQNEAQLEKSRLLSDRFSAERPKGSFSTLEIQRTEQGDSAMYLCASSLALYGYTFGSGTRLTVV.

The chain recombines TRBV11-3 with TRBJ1-1; D is perhaps TRBD1 (6 bases). This CDR3 region has 15 residues. CDR1 and CDR2 from the germline V gene are SGHNT and YENEEA. Trimming stripped 4 bases from V and 0 bases from J, with 12 bases between. CDR3: CASSYRTVMNTEAFF. The CDR3 DNA follows: TGTGCCAGCAGCTACAGGACAGTTATGAACACTGAAGCTTTCTTT.